This TCR beta chain originates from a study of graft-versus-host responses after intestinal transplantation. Study-wide context: Recipients were given multivisceral, liver-intestinal, or isolated intestinal transplants. General study points: Investigators detected GvH clones in recipient marrow, with some emerging earlier in ileum or blood. The highest levels of circulating GvH clones went along with early declines in HvG clones after transplant.

TCRdb's copy holds only in-frame clones and misses some; the assay was immunoSEQ multiplex PCR. The profile shows about 85,000 clones, over 80% of them singletons. A note on this clone: Antigen unknown.

Germline V gene data show CDR1 as MNHEY and CDR2 as SMNVEV (reference sequence). This CDR3 spans 14 amino acids. With 10 bases clipped from V and 4 bases from J, the junction kept 4 bases outside the gene matches. The source of this sequence is a human donor who received an intestinal transplant. Source: unstimulated CD8+ T cells sorted from spleen or lymph node cells, taken before intestinal transplant. This chain joins TRBV27 and TRBJ2-1; 13 bases match TRBD2. In DNA form, the CDR3 reads TGTGCCATCGGACTAGCGGGGGTATACAATGAGCAGTTCTTC. Its translation: CAIGLAGVYNEQFF.